The clone carrying this T cell receptor beta chain has a handful of counts. Each CDR3 protein gets one entry after TCRdb re-called the RACE reads with MiXCR. The table includes around 120,000 distinct CDR3 sequences, 13% detected once. The data originate from a study of human T cells and chemical hapten exposure. Background on the study: Once 0.01% DPC had been applied to the upper back by patch test, readings were taken at 6 days.

This CDR3 contains 15 residues. V lost 5 bases and J lost 5, with 18 bases in between. Germline lookup yields CDR1 SGHAT and CDR2 FQNNGV. The time point is: pre-sensitization, week 0. Treatment indicated: therapeutic diphenylcyclopropenone sensitization with weekly scalp DPC. The sequence derives from a woman between 18 and 29 years old with alopecia areata. Some clones in this sample may be carry-over from other donors' samples. The specimen was whole blood, collected in connection with sensitization to the hapten diphenylcyclopropenone (DPC). This chain links TRBV11-2 with TRBJ1-1; no clear D. CDR3 in amino acids: CASSPSVNSLTEAFF. The CDR3 region has the DNA TGTGCCAGCAGCCCCTCCGTGAACTCCTTGACTGAAGCTTTCTTT.